Detailed here is one T cell receptor (beta chain). Method: immunoSEQ multiplex PCR; TCRdb's copy keeps in-frame clones and lacks some. The table records hundreds of thousands of clones, around 87% of them present only once. These data belong to a study of shared T cell receptors in the human thymus. The CDR3 length is 17 residues. The ends were cut back, 4 bases at V and 5 bases at J, with 21 bases in the middle. Looked up from germline, CDR1 is MNHNS and CDR2 is SASEGT. These data were also filed under a second study, of human thymus T cells. That paper notes: Congenital heart defects were the reason for the corrective surgery that the donors, healthy Finnish infants, were having. Thymus tissue for the work was resected from patients undergoing corrective heart surgery. Overlap was high between thymic repertoires from unrelated individuals, as reported in related research.

This sequence joins TRBV6-1 and TRBJ1-5; D call uncertain. Material for sequencing was thymocytes. The clonotype comes from a boy in the first two years of life with a congenital heart defect. CDR3: CASSVLTYDKTDQPQHF. The CDR3 DNA reads as TGTGCCAGCAGTGTCCTTACGTACGACAAGACCGATCAGCCCCAGCATTTT.